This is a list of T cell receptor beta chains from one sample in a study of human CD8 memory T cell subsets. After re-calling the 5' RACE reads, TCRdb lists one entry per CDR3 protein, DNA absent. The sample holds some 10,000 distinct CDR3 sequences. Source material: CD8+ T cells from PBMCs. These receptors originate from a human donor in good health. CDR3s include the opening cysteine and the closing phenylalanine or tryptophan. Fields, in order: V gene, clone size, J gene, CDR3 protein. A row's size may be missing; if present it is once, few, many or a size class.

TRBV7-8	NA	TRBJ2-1	CASSLEAGPSPIEQFF
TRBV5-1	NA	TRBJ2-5	CASSRDQTPSGFQETQYF
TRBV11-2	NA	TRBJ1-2	CASSVDRSSGFYGYTF
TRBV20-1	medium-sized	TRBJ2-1	CSASPSGGLNYNEQFF
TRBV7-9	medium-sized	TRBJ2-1	CASSRGREQYNEQFF
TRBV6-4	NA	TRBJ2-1	CASSDSSGGANEQFF
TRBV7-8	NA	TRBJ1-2	CASSLGTGGAYGYTF
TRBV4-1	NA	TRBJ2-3	CASSQVRGADTQYF
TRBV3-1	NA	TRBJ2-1	CASSYGRTNEQFF
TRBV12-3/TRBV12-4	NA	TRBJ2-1	CASSLELAGDEQFF
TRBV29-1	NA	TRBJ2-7	CSVVAPGQGLDEQYF
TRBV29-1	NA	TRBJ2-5	CSAGTLGETQYF
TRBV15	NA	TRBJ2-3	CATSRDSRADTQYF
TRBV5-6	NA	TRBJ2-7	CASSPKQGVVEQYF
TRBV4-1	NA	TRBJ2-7	CASSQDPSQTYEQYF
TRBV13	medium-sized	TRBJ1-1	CASSLQGSTEAFF
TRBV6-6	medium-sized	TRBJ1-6	CASSSQDRGSYNSPLHF
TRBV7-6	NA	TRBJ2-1	CASSLVGSYNEQFF
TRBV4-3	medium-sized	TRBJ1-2	CASSQDRGYSTGYTF
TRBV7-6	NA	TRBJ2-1	CASSLGGALNEQFF
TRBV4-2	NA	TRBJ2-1	CASSQDVTGEGRDEQFF
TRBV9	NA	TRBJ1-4	CASSPGQGLNEKLFF
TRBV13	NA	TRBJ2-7	CASSLGQGTAPTQQYF
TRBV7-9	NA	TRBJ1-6	CASSLMAGDSPLHF
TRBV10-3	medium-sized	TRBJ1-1	CAITDRGEGNTEAFF
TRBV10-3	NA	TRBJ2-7	CAISESGAGDAYEQYF
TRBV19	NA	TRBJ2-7	CASRGQPTYEQYF
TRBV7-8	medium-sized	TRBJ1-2	CASSLVPGDRGYGYTF
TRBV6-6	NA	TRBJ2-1	CASSLYTPGLAGNEQFF
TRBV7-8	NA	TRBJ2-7	CASSLDGTLVYEQYF
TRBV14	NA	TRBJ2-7	CASSQDWATGAEQYF
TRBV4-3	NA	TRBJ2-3	CASSQERAGASTDTQYF
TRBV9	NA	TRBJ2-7	CASSLDGSSYEQYF
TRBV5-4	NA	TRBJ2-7	CASSLGQGIYEQYF
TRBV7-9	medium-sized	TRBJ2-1	CASSLGEYNEQFF
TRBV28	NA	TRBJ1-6	CASSPIRAVFGSPLHF
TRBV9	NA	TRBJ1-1	CASSVEGWGPEAFF
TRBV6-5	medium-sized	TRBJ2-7	CASSYGPGYEQYF
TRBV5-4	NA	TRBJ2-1	CASSSSGNPYNEQFF
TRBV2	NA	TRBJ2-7	CASSAQGAPYEQYF
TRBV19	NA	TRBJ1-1	CASSARTELNTEAFF
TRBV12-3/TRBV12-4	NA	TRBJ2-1	CASSFLWGREELGYNEQFF
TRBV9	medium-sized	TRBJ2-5	CASSVEYGGAETQYF
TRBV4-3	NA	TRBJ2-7	CASSQDSGGSRNEQYF
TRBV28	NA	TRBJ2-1	CASSFTYRGANEQFF
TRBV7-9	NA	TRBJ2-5	CASSSAWISKDQETQYF
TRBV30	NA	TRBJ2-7	CAWSLDRVREQYF
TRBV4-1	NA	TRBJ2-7	CVSSPGTGSVYEQYF
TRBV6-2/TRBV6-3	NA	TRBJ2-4	CASSLGPGGIQYF
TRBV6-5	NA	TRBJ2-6	CASSPGTGGLSGANVLTF
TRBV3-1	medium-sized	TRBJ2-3	CASSQVFGGSTDTQYF
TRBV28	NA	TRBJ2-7	CASSPGTYEQYF
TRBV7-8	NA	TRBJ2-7	CASSLDARTSYYEQYF
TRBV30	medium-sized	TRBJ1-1	CAWNLGQGMEDTEAFF
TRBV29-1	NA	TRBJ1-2	CSARTGGGYTF